The 2 T cell receptor beta chains in this list originate from one sample, sequenced in a study of cytomegalovirus exposure and HLA in healthy donors. PCR amplification relied on 60 Vbeta primers (plus 13 Jbeta primers). Method: immunoSEQ multiplex PCR; TCRdb's copy keeps in-frame clones and lacks some. The sample carries some 84,000 clones, about three quarters recorded once. Sequenced sample: PBMCs. The receptor set was obtained from a male donor in good health and CMV-seropositive.

The CDR3: CASSQAGGTEAFF. The DNA of the CDR3 is TGCGCCAGCAGTCAGGCAGGGGGCACTGAAGCTTTCTTT. V is TRBV23-1 and J is TRBJ1-1; 7 bases match TRBD1. Being an ORF, TRBV23-1 has a function that is uncertain. CDR3 length: 13 residues. Trimming cost V 3 bases and J 4 bases; bases outside gene matches: 2.

V usage is TRBV6-4 and J usage is TRBJ1-2, with D maybe TRBD1 (6 bases). Germline loops: CDR1 MRHNA, CDR2 SNTAGT. Deletions cut 8 bases from V and 2 bases from J, with 12 bases between. The CDR3 spans 13 residues. The CDR3 spells CASLRTDNYGYTF. The CDR3 DNA follows: TGTGCCAGCCTCCGGACAGACAACTATGGCTACACCTTC.